This TCR beta chain is from a study of regulatory T cells in long-lasting Graves disease. Across the whole study: More than 5 years of antithyroid drugs with positive TSH receptor antibodies defined persistent Graves' disease.

General study results and limits: The study found lower TCR diversity in persistent Graves' patients than in newly diagnosed ones.

iRepertoire HTBI primers and Arm-PCR of CDR3 regions built TCR beta libraries. TCRdb processed the multiplex PCR reads anew with MiXCR; each CDR3 protein has one entry. The table shows about 470,000 distinct CDR3 sequences, with around 20% occurring only once. In its sample, this clonotype was seen many times. Its target is unknown. This sample's time point: persistent/refractory GD, antithyroid drugs over 5 years with positive TRAb. RNA isolated from PBMCs was used to make the TCR library. The EDTA tubes were filled with 7.5 to 9 milliliters of drawn peripheral blood. The TCR was taken from a female donor with Graves disease. Specimen: peripheral blood mononuclear cells (PBMCs), collected when the disease was refractory, from a patient treated with antithyroid drugs.

CDR3 in amino acids: CSGSGGGRETQYF. CDR3 coding DNA: TGCAGCGGGTCAGGGGGCGGAAGGGAGACCCAGTACTTC. The V and J genes are TRBV29-1 and TRBJ2-5, with 8 bases aligning to TRBD1. With V trimmed by 7 bases and J by 5 bases, 9 bases remained unmatched. CDR3 length equals 13 residues. Germline V lookup: CDR1 SQVTM, CDR2 ANQGSEA.